The 31 T cell receptor beta chains reported below all come from one sample, sequenced in a study of PD-L1 blockade in urothelial cancer. Sample time point: pretreatment peripheral blood. Sequenced by immunoSEQ multiplex PCR; TCRdb stores in-frame clones only, minus some. The repertoire holds 84,000 or so clones, approximately 87% seen once, with around an eighth in the top ten. The specimen comprised PBMCs, sampled around atezolizumab (anti-PD-L1) treatment. These receptors all come from a man aged 60 to 75 with urothelial cancer.

The sample holds one count of this clone. The chain couples TRBV6-5 to TRBJ2-3, with 7 bases that match TRBD2. This CDR3 contains 13 residues. V shed 3 bases, J shed 12 bases, and the junction held 9 bases outside the gene matches. The germline CDR1 and CDR2 sequences are MNHEY and SVGAGI. DNA of the CDR3: TGTGCCAGCAGTTATCTCCAGCGGGGCCCCCAGTATTTT. This encodes CASSYLQRGPQYF.

V and J are TRBV7-8 and TRBJ1-2; 7 bases are shared with TRBD1. Losses at the gene ends were 1 base for V and 8 bases for J; bases not matched to a gene: 7. Germline loops: CDR1 SGHVS, CDR2 FQNEAQ. CDR3 length: 14 residues. The CDR3: CASSLGGRGRGYTF. The CDR3 coding sequence is TGTGCCAGCAGCTTAGGTGGAAGGGGGCGAGGCTACACCTTC.

The chain is built from TRBV7-9 and TRBJ1-1; TRBD1 is a possible D gene (6 bases). The CDR3 is 16 amino acids. The V end was cut by 5 bases, the J end by 2 bases, with 18 bases between. Germline CDR1 reads SEHNR; CDR2 reads FQNEAQ (reference sequence). CDR3 amino acids: CASSLSGGRKNTEAFF. In DNA form, the CDR3 reads TGTGCCAGCAGCCTATCGGGGGGGCGGAAAAACACTGAAGCTTTCTTT.

The J gene is TRBJ2-1, the V gene TRBV30; D uncertain. In germline, CDR1 is GTSNPN, CDR2 SVGIG (reference sequence). Trimming stripped 2 bases from V and 3 bases from J, with 8 bases between. The CDR3 runs to 13 residues. The CDR3 here is CAWSSGIYNEQFF. The CDR3, as DNA: TGTGCCTGGAGTTCAGGTATCTACAATGAGCAGTTCTTC.

The chain is built from TRBV11-2 and TRBJ2-7; 8 nucleotides agree with TRBD1. Germline V gene sequence: CDR1 SGHAT, CDR2 FQNNGV. J was trimmed by 6 bases and V by 3 bases; bases with no gene match: 7. The CDR3 extends over 14 amino acids. The CDR3, as DNA: TGTGCCAGCAGCTTTGAAACAGGGGGAGTCGAGCAGTACTTC. Its translation is CASSFETGGVEQYF. The complete variable domain, with remaining parts taken from reference TRBV11-2 and TRBJ2-7, reads EAGVAQSPRYKIIEKRQSVAFWCNPISGHATLYWYQQILGQGPKLLIQFQNNGVVDDSQLPKDRFSAERLKGVDSTLKIQPAKLEDSAVYLCASSFETGGVEQYFGPGTRLTVT.

This clone was seen once. The chain joins TRBV5-1 to TRBJ1-2; TRBD1 matches 9 bases. Germline V gives CDR1 SGHRS, CDR2 YFSETQ. This CDR3 comprises 13 residues. J gave up 8 bases and V 3 bases, and 5 bases lay outside the gene matches. As DNA, the CDR3 is TGCGCCAGCAGCTGGACAGGGGTGGGGGGCTACACCTTC. Residues: CASSWTGVGGYTF.

This clone was picked up one time. Here the CDR3 DNA reads TGTGCCAGCAGCTTGAATGACAGGGGGCGAGGAGAGACCCAGTACTTC. As protein: CASSLNDRGRGETQYF. The chain uses TRBV5-4 and TRBJ2-5; 10 positions match TRBD1. CDR3 length equals 16 residues. Looked up from germline, CDR1 is SGHNT and CDR2 is YYREEE (reference sequence). The V segment lost 1 base and the J segment 4 bases; nucleotides outside the gene matches: 7. Looking up the rest from reference TRBV5-4 and TRBJ2-5 gives the full variable domain: ETGVTQSPTHLIKTRGQQVTLRCSSQSGHNTVSWYQQALGQGPQFIFQYYREEENGRGNFPPRFSGLQFPNYSSELNVNALELDDSALYLCASSLNDRGRGETQYFGPGTRLLVL.

The chain combines TRBV15 with TRBJ1-6, with a possible D match to TRBD1 (5 bases). Germline V gene lookup returns CDR1 LNHNV and CDR2 YYDKDF (reference sequence). The CDR3 spans 16 residues. Trimming pared 0 bases from V and 7 bases from J, leaving 13 bases between. DNA for the CDR3: TGTGCCACCAGCAGAGATCTCCAGGGTGCGAATTCACCCCTCCACTTT. Translating gives CATSRDLQGANSPLHF.

The V gene is TRBV6-5, the J gene TRBJ2-1; the D gene is possibly TRBD1 (6 bases). Germline V gene sequence: CDR1 MNHEY, CDR2 SVGAGI. This CDR3 has 13 residues. The germline V and J ends were trimmed by 0 bases and 10 bases, with 10 bases remaining between them. The CDR3 DNA follows: TGTGCCAGCAGTTACTCTTACAGGGAAGAGCAGTTCTTC. It specifies CASSYSYREEQFF.

This clone was recorded once. This chain joins TRBV7-2 and TRBJ2-5; a possible D gene is TRBD1 (6 bases). Germline V gene sequence: CDR1 SGHTA, CDR2 FQGNSA. V lost 4 bases, J lost 2 bases, and 17 bases lay in between. The CDR3 runs 16 residues. CDR3 protein: CASSSPQGFDQETQYF. The CDR3 nucleotides are TGTGCCAGCAGCTCACCCCAGGGGTTCGATCAAGAGACCCAGTACTTC.

This chain connects TRBV6-6 to TRBJ1-4; a possible D gene is TRBD1 (5 bases). Germline CDR1 MNHNY, CDR2 SVGAGI (reference sequence). V lost 6 bases to trimming and J lost 8 bases, with 13 bases between them. This CDR3 spans 13 amino acids. The CDR3 is CASRPRQSEKLFF. The DNA for the CDR3 is TGTGCCAGCAGGCCTAGACAGAGCGAAAAACTGTTTTTT.

The rearrangement links TRBV5-1 to TRBJ2-7; 8 bases map to TRBD2. CDR1 SGHRS and CDR2 YFSETQ come from the germline V gene. The CDR3 is 15 residues long. V was pared by 2 bases and J by 5 bases, with 9 bases of the junction left unmatched. The CDR3 sequence is CASSFRRGSGDEQYF. CDR3 nucleotide sequence: TGCGCCAGCAGCTTTCGCCGCGGTAGCGGGGACGAGCAGTACTTC.

This sequence joins TRBV5-6 and TRBJ2-7; 10 positions match TRBD2. Germline trimming cut 0 bases from V and 4 bases from J; bases unmatched to any gene: 10. This CDR3 contains 17 residues. CDR1 and CDR2 (germline): SGHDT, YYEEEE. CDR3 residues: CASSLGTVLAGGYEQYF. The CDR3 DNA reads as TGTGCCAGCAGCTTGGGCACGGTCTTAGCGGGAGGATACGAGCAGTACTTC.

This clone has only one observation. The chain employs TRBV11-3 and TRBJ2-3; D possibly corresponds to TRBD1 (5 bases). Deletions cut 5 bases from V and 0 bases from J, with 15 bases between. The CDR3 covers 16 residues. Germline-derived CDR1 and CDR2 are SGHNT and YENEEA. The chain's CDR3 is CASSQSTVPSTDTQYF. CDR3 in DNA: TGTGCCAGCAGCCAATCGACAGTTCCTAGCACAGATACGCAGTATTTT.

The chain carries TRBV7-2 and TRBJ1-1; the D gene is possibly TRBD1 (6 bases). This CDR3 is 14 amino acids long. V was clipped by 5 bases and J by 1 base, with 11 bases between them. Looked up from germline, CDR1 is SGHTA and CDR2 is FQGNSA. CDR3 residues: CASSLGHSNTEAFF. As DNA, the CDR3 is TGTGCCAGCAGCCTGGGACACTCGAACACTGAAGCTTTCTTT.

DNA of the CDR3: TGTGCCAGCAGGAACGATTTAACTAGCGGAGTCTACAATGAGCAGTTCTTC. It yields the protein CASRNDLTSGVYNEQFF. This rearrangement joins TRBV28 to TRBJ2-1; the match to TRBD2 covers 8 bases. Losses at the gene ends were 6 bases for V and 3 bases for J; bases not matched to a gene: 13. This CDR3 has 17 residues. The V gene's germline CDR1 is MDHEN and CDR2 SYDVKM.

The V gene is TRBV6-4, the J gene TRBJ2-3; a possible D gene is TRBD1 (5 bases). The V and J ends lost 3 bases and 9 bases respectively, with 16 bases between them. The CDR3 is 14 amino acids. Looked up from germline, CDR1 is MRHNA and CDR2 is SNTAGT. CDR3 sequence reads: CASSEEAASGTQYF. CDR3 nucleotide sequence: TGTGCCAGCAGTGAGGAAGCCGCCTCAGGGACGCAGTATTTT.

The chain couples TRBV4-3 to TRBJ2-1, with 12 bases that match TRBD2. Germline CDR1 reads LGHNA; CDR2 reads YSLEER. Trimming cost V 3 bases and J 7 bases; bases outside gene matches: 13. This CDR3 spans 18 amino acids. In DNA form, the CDR3 reads TGCGCCAGCAGCCATCTAAACTCGGGACTAGCGGGCCGGAATGAGCAGTTCTTC. The encoded protein is CASSHLNSGLAGRNEQFF.

V is TRBV5-1 and J is TRBJ2-3; D unclear. This CDR3 spans 12 amino acids. V lost 0 bases and J lost 5, with 4 bases in between. CDR1 is SGHRS, CDR2 YFSETQ, per germline. The CDR3 here is CASSLVIDTQYF. The CDR3 DNA is TGCGCCAGCAGCTTGGTAATAGATACGCAGTATTTT.

This clone turned up a few times. This sequence joins TRBV4-1 and TRBJ1-1, with 7 bases identical to TRBD1. Trimming cost V 1 base and J 4 bases; bases outside gene matches: 12. CDR3 length: 17 residues. CDR1 and CDR2 (germline): MGHRA, YSYEKL. The CDR3 sequence is CASSQGNRGYARTEAFF. The DNA for the CDR3 is TGCGCCAGCAGCCAAGGGAACAGGGGATACGCCCGCACTGAAGCTTTCTTT.

The chain recombines TRBV2 with TRBJ1-2; 7 bases fit TRBD1. The V segment lost 6 bases and the J segment 7 bases; nucleotides outside the gene matches: 8. This CDR3 has 13 residues. Germline CDR1 reads SNHLY; CDR2 reads FYNNEI. Written as DNA, the CDR3 is TGTGCCAGCAGCCCGGGACAGAAGGTTGGCTACACCTTC. Protein product: CASSPGQKVGYTF.

The rearrangement uses TRBV27 and TRBJ2-7; D is unresolved. The CDR3 consists of 16 residues. Germline V gene lookup returns CDR1 MNHEY and CDR2 SMNVEV (reference sequence). V was trimmed by 5 bases and J by 7 bases, leaving 24 bases between them. The CDR3 DNA sequence: TGTGCCAGCAGTCCCCGGAGTAATCCTCGCCTACGAGAGCAGTACTTC. Translated, it gives CASSPRSNPRLREQYF.

The chain recombines TRBV5-1 with TRBJ1-2; D call uncertain. This CDR3 is 16 amino acids long. V was cut by 2 bases and J by 4 bases, with 18 bases left in between. The V gene's germline CDR1 is SGHRS and CDR2 YFSETQ. The CDR3 loop reads CASSFQSGSRSYGYTF. The CDR3 nucleotides read TGCGCCAGCAGCTTCCAATCGGGGTCCAGAAGCTATGGCTACACCTTC.

V is TRBV27 and J is TRBJ2-5; 13 nucleotides line up with TRBD2. This CDR3 contains 17 residues. Germline CDR1 and CDR2: MNHEY and SMNVEV (reference sequence). Unmatched junction bases numbered 10, after V lost 5 bases and J lost 4 bases. The CDR3 loop is CASSTRTSGSFRETQYF. DNA for the CDR3: TGTGCCAGCAGTACCAGGACTAGCGGGAGTTTTAGAGAGACCCAGTACTTC.

V is TRBV7-2 and J is TRBJ1-1; D remains unclear. Germline V gene data show CDR1 as SGHTA and CDR2 as FQGNSA. Trimming removed 0 bases at V and 7 bases at J, with 12 bases between. The CDR3 runs to 14 residues. The CDR3 here is CASSLARVSGEAFF. CDR3 coding DNA: TGTGCCAGCAGCTTAGCGCGAGTTAGCGGTGAAGCTTTCTTT.

The chain uses TRBV5-1 and TRBJ2-7; D is possibly TRBD1 (7 bases). Trimming left V 4 bases short and J 6 bases short, with 11 bases between. Germline-derived CDR1 and CDR2 are SGHRS and YFSETQ. The CDR3 has 12 residues. Written as DNA, the CDR3 is TGCGCCAGCAGCACTCAGGGGGGCGAGCAGTACTTC. Translation: CASSTQGGEQYF.

The chain uses TRBV30 and TRBJ1-6; D unclear. The CDR3 totals 15 residues. CDR1 GTSNPN and CDR2 SVGIG come from the germline V gene (reference sequence). Trimming pared 6 bases from V and 0 bases from J, leaving 12 bases between. CDR3 loop: CACRMGSSYNSPLHF. The CDR3 DNA follows: TGTGCCTGCAGAATGGGGAGCTCCTATAATTCACCCCTCCACTTT.

J is TRBJ1-6 and V is TRBV5-4, with D perhaps matching TRBD1 (6 bases). V lost 4 bases and J lost 0, with 14 bases in between. The CDR3 length is 17 residues. Germline V CDR1 and CDR2: SGHNT, YYREEE (reference sequence). The CDR3 DNA reads TGTGCCAGCAGCCTTGGGGGACAAAGCTCCTATAATTCACCCCTCCACTTT. Translated: CASSLGGQSSYNSPLHF.

CDR3 bases: TGTGCCAGCAGTCATGTCCGGGGGAGCACAGATACGCAGTATTTT. Its protein is CASSHVRGSTDTQYF. This chain joins TRBV25-1 and TRBJ2-3, with TRBD2 as a possible D gene (6 bases). CDR1 MGHDK and CDR2 SYGVNS come from the germline V gene. Trimming left V 5 bases short and J 0 bases short, with 12 bases between. The CDR3 runs to 15 residues.

The chain has TRBV28 and TRBJ2-1, with TRBD1 matching 7 bases. CDR3 length: 14 amino acids. The J segment lost 4 bases and the V segment lost 5 bases, leaving 5 bases of the junction unmatched. Looked up from germline, CDR1 is MDHEN and CDR2 is SYDVKM. The CDR3, as DNA: TGTGCCAGCAGTCGACAGGGACCGTACAATGAGCAGTTCTTC. Protein sequence: CASSRQGPYNEQFF.

The chain links TRBV6-1 to TRBJ2-5, with D unclear. Germline V gives CDR1 MNHNS, CDR2 SASEGT. Trimming took 8 bases from V and 0 from J, leaving 10 bases between them. This CDR3 has 13 residues. CDR3 amino acids: CASVRLYQETQYF. Written as DNA, the CDR3 is TGTGCCAGCGTTAGATTGTACCAAGAGACCCAGTACTTC.